Given below is one T cell receptor beta chain in context. Clones were sequenced by immunoSEQ multiplex PCR, and TCRdb holds only the in-frame ones, with some missing. The sample includes fewer than 500,000 clones, roughly 90% seen only once; the top ten take 0.9% to 1%. This sample is drawn from a study of blood T cell repertoires in COVID-19. Study details: Sources were T cells, B-cell-depleted T cells, or PBMCs; the material itself was cDNA or gDNA.

Looked up from germline, CDR1 is MDHEN and CDR2 is SYDVKM. There are 16 residues in the CDR3. Trimming cost V 5 bases and J 0 bases, with 14 bases left between them. The J gene is TRBJ2-1, the V gene TRBV28; the D gene is possibly TRBD2 (6 bases). The receptor comes from a woman aged 30 to 39 with acute COVID-19. The specimen was PBMCs or T cells enriched from blood (not recorded which). In DNA, the CDR3 is TGTGCCAGCAGTCGGTACGGGGGAAGCTCCTACAATGAGCAGTTCTTC. Its translation: CASSRYGGSSYNEQFF.